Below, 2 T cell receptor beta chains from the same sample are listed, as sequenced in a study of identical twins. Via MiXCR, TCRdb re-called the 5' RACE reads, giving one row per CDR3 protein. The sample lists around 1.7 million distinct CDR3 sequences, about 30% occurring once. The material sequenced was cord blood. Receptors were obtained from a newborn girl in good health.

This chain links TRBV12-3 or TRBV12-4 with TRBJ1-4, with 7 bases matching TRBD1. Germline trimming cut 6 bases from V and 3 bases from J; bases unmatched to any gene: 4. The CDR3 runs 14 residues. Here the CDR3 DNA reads TGTGCCAGCAGGACAGGGTCAGCTAATGAAAAACTGTTTTTT. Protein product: CASRTGSANEKLFF.

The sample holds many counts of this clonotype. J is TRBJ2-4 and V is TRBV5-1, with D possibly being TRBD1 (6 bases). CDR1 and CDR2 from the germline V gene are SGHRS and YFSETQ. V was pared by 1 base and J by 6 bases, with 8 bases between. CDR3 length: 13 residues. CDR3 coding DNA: TGCGCCAGCAGCTTGACGGACAGAAACATTCAGTACTTC. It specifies CASSLTDRNIQYF.